This TCR beta chain came from a study of human CD8 memory T cell subsets. Study-level results: Similarly high diversity was seen in stem-like memory and precursor exhausted T cells, but not in effector memory cells. Both stem-like subsets shared clonotypes with effector memory cells. However, the stem-like memory and precursor exhausted T cell repertoires overlapped with each other only minimally.

The CDR3 is 15 amino acids. CDR1 and CDR2 from the germline V gene are MNHNS and SASEGT. In terms of frequency, this clonotype is medium-sized. Its antigen is undetermined. UMI-labeled 5' RACE was used to make TCR beta libraries. One entry per CDR3 protein, without DNA, is what TCRdb gives after re-calling the 5' RACE reads. This repertoire includes roughly 4,000 distinct CDR3 sequences. Sequenced: CD8+ effector memory T cells (TEM) sorted from PBMCs. The sample's subset: effector memory CD8 T cells, CCR7- CD45RO+ CD95+. The rearrangement uses TRBV6-1 and TRBJ2-1; there is no DNA to check the TCRdb D call of TRBD2. This TCR derives from a human donor in good health. CDR3: CASSEELAGGFEQFF.